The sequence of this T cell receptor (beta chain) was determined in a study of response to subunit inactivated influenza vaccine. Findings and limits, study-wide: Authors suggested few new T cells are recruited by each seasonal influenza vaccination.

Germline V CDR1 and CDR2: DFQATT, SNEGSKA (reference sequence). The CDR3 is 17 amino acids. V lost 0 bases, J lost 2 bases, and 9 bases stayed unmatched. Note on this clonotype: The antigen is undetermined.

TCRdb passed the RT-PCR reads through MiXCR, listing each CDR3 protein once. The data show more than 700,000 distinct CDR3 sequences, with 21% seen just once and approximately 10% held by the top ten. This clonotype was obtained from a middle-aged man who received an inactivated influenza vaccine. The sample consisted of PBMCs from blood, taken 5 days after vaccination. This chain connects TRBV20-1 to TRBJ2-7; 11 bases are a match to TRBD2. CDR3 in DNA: TGCAGTGCTAGAGATATTAGCGGGAGGGCTCCTCCCTACGAGCAGTACTTC. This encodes CSARDISGRAPPYEQYF.